What follows are 20 T cell receptor beta chains derived from one specimen sequenced in a study of Graves' ophthalmopathy and Graves' hyperthyroidism. Using RNA transcripts, the TCR beta CDR3 regions were amplified. An opening RT-PCR round employed HTBI primers and preceded a second-round multiplex PCR. From the multiplex PCR reads, TCRdb called clonotypes with MiXCR, one entry per CDR3 protein. The sample shows 23,000 or so distinct CDR3 sequences, around 50% of them seen only once. The sample was peripheral blood. These receptors all come from an adult woman with stable Graves' hyperthyroidism.

A note on this clonotype: A read error is likely, as this CDR3 ends without the conserved phenylalanine or tryptophan. Because the CDR3's place on the DNA is in doubt, the DNA is left out and the CDR3 is given as listed by TCRdb. V and J are TRBV11-2 and TRBJ1-1; the listed D gene, TRBD1, was not tested against the DNA. The CDR3 is 16 residues long, counting both termini. Germline V lookup: CDR1 SGHAT, CDR2 FQNNGV. CDR3 sequence reads: CASSPGTGGANTETFL.

The genes are TRBV20-1 and TRBJ2-7, with D perhaps matching TRBD1 or TRBD2 (5 bases each). With 3 bases removed from V and 5 bases from J, the gap between germline ends came to 32 bases. This CDR3 spans 19 amino acids. Germline CDR1 DFQATT, CDR2 SNEGSKA (reference sequence). CDR3 sequence (DNA): TGCAGTGCTAGCGGGGCGGGTGGGCCGGCTCGATTAGGTCCCAACGAGCAGTACTTC. This sequence encodes CSASGAGGPARLGPNEQYF.

About this clonotype itself: One base away lies a much larger clone, so this may be a sequencing read error. The CDR3 does not close with the conserved phenylalanine or tryptophan, likely indicating a read error. The V and J genes are TRBV13 and TRBJ2-7, with 8 bases that match TRBD1. The J segment lost 2 bases and the V segment lost 5 bases, leaving 5 bases of the junction unmatched. The CDR3 length is 14 residues. From germline, CDR1 is PRHDT and CDR2 FYEKMQ (reference sequence). CDR3 nucleotides: TGTGCCAGCAGCCAGGACAGGGACGCCTACGAGCAGTACCTC. It is translated as CASSQDRDAYEQYL.

This clonotype was detected ten times or more. The chain couples TRBV3-1 to TRBJ2-7; D unclear. Deletions cut 1 base from V and 4 bases from J, with 8 bases between. The CDR3 length is 13 residues. In germline, CDR1 is LGHDT, CDR2 YNNKEL (reference sequence). CDR3 in amino acids: CASSQGLRYEQYF. CDR3 bases: TGTGCCAGCAGCCAAGGGCTTCGATACGAGCAGTACTTC.

By share, this clonotype counts as medium-sized. The chain links TRBV9 to TRBJ2-3; TRBD2 matches at 8 bases. There are 14 residues in the CDR3. The germline CDR1 and CDR2 sequences are SGDLS and YYNGEE. Trimming took 0 bases from V and 4 from J; bases not matched to a gene: 1. The CDR3 sequence: CASSVGTSSDTQYF. CDR3 nucleotide sequence: TGTGCCAGCAGCGTAGGGACTAGCTCAGATACGCAGTATTTT.

This clonotype has a count of ten or more. The chain employs TRBV6-4 and TRBJ2-1; D is possibly TRBD1 (5 bases). The CDR3 is 13 amino acids. V was pared by 6 bases and J by 8 bases, with 14 bases between. Germline V lookup: CDR1 MRHNA, CDR2 SNTAGT. DNA for the CDR3: TGTGCCAGCAGGCAAGGACATATCCATGAGCAGTTCTTC. Protein sequence: CASRQGHIHEQFF.

Notes on this clonotype: It is likely a read error, because the conserved phenylalanine at the end of the CDR3 is missing. The DNA is left out, because the CDR3 cannot be placed on it with certainty; the CDR3 is given as TCRdb lists it. The chain combines TRBV6-4 with TRBJ2-5; the DNA was not used to check the table's D call, TRBD1. CDR1 is MRHNA, CDR2 SNTAGT, per germline. The CDR3 contains 12 residues when both ends are counted. This chain's CDR3 is CASSARFGGTNT.

This clonotype has ten or more counts. This rearrangement joins TRBV20-1 to TRBJ2-3; either TRBD1 or TRBD2 may supply D (5 bases each). The germline gives CDR1 DFQATT, CDR2 SNEGSKA (reference sequence). There are 16 residues in the CDR3. The germline V and J ends were trimmed by 0 bases and 1 base, with 14 bases remaining between them. The chain's CDR3 is CSARDVMGRRTDTQYF. The CDR3 DNA reads TGCAGTGCTAGAGATGTGATGGGACGGCGCACAGATACGCAGTATTTT.

About this clonotype: No conserved phenylalanine or tryptophan ends this CDR3, so it is likely a read error. The chain uses TRBV5-1 and TRBJ2-1; D not certain. The CDR3 covers 11 residues. Looked up from germline, CDR1 is SGHRS and CDR2 is YFSETQ. CDR3 in amino acids: CASSRQNDQFS. The CDR3 nucleotides are TGCGCCAGCAGCCGACAAAATGACCAGTTCTCC.

This rearrangement joins TRBV5-5 to TRBJ2-2; D unresolved. Germline loops: CDR1 SGHKS, CDR2 YYEKEE (reference sequence). This CDR3 has 13 residues. The V gene lost 0 bases and the J gene lost 6 bases, with 6 bases spanning the gap. In DNA, the CDR3 is TGTGCCAGCAGCTTGGCACAGCCCGGGGAGCTGTTTTTT. Amino acid sequence: CASSLAQPGELFF. Combining the CDR3 with reference TRBV5-5 and TRBJ2-2 gives the whole variable domain DAGVTQSPTHLIKTRGQQVTLRCSPISGHKSVSWYQQVLGQGPQFIFQYYEKEERGRGNFPDRFSARQFPNYSSELNVNALLLGDSALYLCASSLAQPGELFFGEGSRLTVL.

The J gene is TRBJ2-7, the V gene TRBV6-5, with 10 bases fitting TRBD1. From germline, CDR1 is MNHEY and CDR2 SVGAGI. After removal of 1 base from V and 2 bases from J, the junction contained 2 bases not matched to a gene. There are 15 residues in the CDR3. For the CDR3, the DNA is TGTGCCAGCAGTTACTTGGACAGGGGGGCCTACGAGCAGTACTTC. Protein sequence: CASSYLDRGAYEQYF.

This clonotype was observed many times. V usage is TRBV11-1 and J usage is TRBJ2-7, with a weak D call TRBD1 (5 bases). CDR3 length: 15 amino acids. CDR1 SGHAT and CDR2 FQDESV come from the germline V gene (reference sequence). The germline V and J ends were trimmed by 1 base and 3 bases, with 13 bases remaining between them. The CDR3 bases are TGTGCCAGCAGCTTAGTTCAGGGTTTCATCTACGAGCAGTACTTC. Protein: CASSLVQGFIYEQYF.

As regards this clonotype: This likely comes from a read error, as the CDR3 has no conserved phenylalanine or tryptophan at its end. No DNA is shown, since the ends of the CDR3 on it are uncertain; the CDR3 is the one TCRdb lists. The chain combines TRBV4-1 with TRBJ2-5; the table names TRBD1, a call not compared with the DNA. The CDR3 is 9 residues long, counting both termini. Germline-derived CDR1 and CDR2 are MGHRA and YSYEKL. The CDR3 loop reads CASSHGTGL.

This clonotype has ten or more counts. The chain combines TRBV20-1 with TRBJ2-4; no clear D. The CDR3 has 12 amino acids. Germline V gene data show CDR1 as DFQATT and CDR2 as SNEGSKA (reference sequence). Trimming cost V 3 bases and J 0 bases, with 3 bases left between them. DNA of the CDR3: TGCAGTGCTAGCTTAGCCAAAAACATTCAGTACTTC. This gives the protein CSASLAKNIQYF.

This clonotype was detected many times. The chain employs TRBV28 and TRBJ2-1; D possibly corresponds to TRBD2 (6 bases). The CDR3 is 14 amino acids. The V end lost 2 bases, the J end lost 5 bases, and 10 bases lay between the germline ends. Germline V gene data show CDR1 as MDHEN and CDR2 as SYDVKM. The CDR3: CASSLAGSHNEQFF. CDR3 DNA: TGTGCCAGCAGTTTAGCGGGATCCCACAATGAGCAGTTCTTC. Full variable domain (rest looked up from reference TRBV28 and TRBJ2-1): DVKVTQSSRYLVKRTGEKVFLECVQDMDHENMFWYRQDPGLGLRLIYFSYDVKMKEKGDIPEGYSVSREKKERFSLILESASTNQTSMYLCASSLAGSHNEQFFGPGTRLTVL.

The chain joins TRBV20-1 to TRBJ2-3; D is unresolved. Trimming shortened V by 4 bases and J by 0 bases, and 8 bases separated the two germline ends. The CDR3 is made up of 13 amino acids. The germline CDR1 and CDR2 sequences are DFQATT and SNEGSKA (reference sequence). CDR3 protein: CSATQMSTDTQYF. CDR3 DNA sequence: TGCAGTGCTACTCAAATGAGCACAGATACGCAGTATTTT.

This chain links TRBV6-6 with TRBJ2-1; TRBD2 aligns across 12 bases. CDR3 size: 16 residues. Trimming took 6 bases from V and 5 from J; bases not matched to a gene: 8. Germline CDR1 MNHNY, CDR2 SVGAGI (reference sequence). CDR3 protein: CASRNPSGRANNEQFF. The CDR3 nucleotides are TGTGCCAGCAGAAATCCTAGCGGGAGGGCCAACAATGAGCAGTTCTTC.

This clonotype has ten or more counts. The chain is built from TRBV27 and TRBJ2-1, with a possible D match to TRBD1 (6 bases). This CDR3 has 14 amino acids. The V and J ends lost 3 bases and 7 bases respectively, with 13 bases between them. Looked up from germline, CDR1 is MNHEY and CDR2 is SMNVEV (reference sequence). CDR3 in amino acids: CASSLRGSENEQFF. The CDR3, as DNA: TGTGCCAGCAGTTTGAGGGGGAGCGAGAATGAGCAGTTCTTC.

CDR3 sequence: CSARGNLAASMGETQYF. For the CDR3, the DNA is TGCAGTGCTAGGGGAAACTTAGCGGCCTCAATGGGGGAGACCCAGTACTTC. The chain is built from TRBV20-1 and TRBJ2-5; a weak D match, TRBD2 (6 bases). Trimming removed 3 bases from V and 5 bases from J, with 25 bases in between. Germline-derived CDR1 and CDR2 are DFQATT and SNEGSKA (reference sequence). The CDR3 has 17 amino acids.

The chain recombines TRBV7-9 with TRBJ2-1; D is uncertain. This CDR3 is built from 13 residues. Germline V gives CDR1 SEHNR, CDR2 FQNEAQ (reference sequence). Trimming left V 3 bases short and J 5 bases short, with 8 bases between. This CDR3 is CASSFTPHNEQFF. CDR3 coding DNA: TGTGCCAGCAGCTTTACTCCCCACAATGAGCAGTTCTTC.